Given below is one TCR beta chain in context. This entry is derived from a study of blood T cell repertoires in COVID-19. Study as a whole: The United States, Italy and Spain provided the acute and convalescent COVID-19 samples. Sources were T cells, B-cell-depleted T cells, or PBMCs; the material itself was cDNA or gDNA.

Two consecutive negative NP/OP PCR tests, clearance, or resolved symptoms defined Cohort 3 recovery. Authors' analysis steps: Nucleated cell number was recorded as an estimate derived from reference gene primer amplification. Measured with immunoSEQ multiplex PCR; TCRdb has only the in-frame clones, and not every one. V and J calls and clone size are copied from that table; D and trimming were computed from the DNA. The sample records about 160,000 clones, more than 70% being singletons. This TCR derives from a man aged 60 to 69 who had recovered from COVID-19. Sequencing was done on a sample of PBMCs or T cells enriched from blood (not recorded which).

CDR3 region: CASSDGGSGGYNEQFF. The CDR3, as DNA: TGTGCCAGCAGTGACGGGGGTAGCGGGGGGTACAATGAGCAGTTCTTC. The chain combines TRBV2 with TRBJ2-1, with 10 nucleotides matching TRBD2. CDR1 and CDR2 from the germline V gene are SNHLY and FYNNEI. The ends lost 3 bases at V and 4 bases at J; junction bases unmatched: 6. CDR3 length equals 16 residues. The full variable domain, completed using reference TRBV2 and TRBJ2-1, is EPEVTQTPSHQVTQMGQEVILRCVPISNHLYFYWYRQILGQKVEFLVSFYNNEISEKSEIFDDQFSVERPDGSNFTLKIRSTKLEDSAMYFCASSDGGSGGYNEQFFGPGTRLTVL.